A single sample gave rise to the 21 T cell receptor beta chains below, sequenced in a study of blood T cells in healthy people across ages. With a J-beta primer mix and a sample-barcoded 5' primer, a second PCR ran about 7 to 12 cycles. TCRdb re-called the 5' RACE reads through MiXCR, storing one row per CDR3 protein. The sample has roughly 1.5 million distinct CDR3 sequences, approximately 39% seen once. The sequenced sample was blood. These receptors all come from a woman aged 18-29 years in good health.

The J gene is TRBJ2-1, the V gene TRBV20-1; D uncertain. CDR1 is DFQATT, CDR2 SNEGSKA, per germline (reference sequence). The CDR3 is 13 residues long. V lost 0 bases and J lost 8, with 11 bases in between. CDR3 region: CSARDLRAHEQFF. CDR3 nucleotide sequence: TGCAGTGCTAGAGATCTTAGGGCCCATGAGCAGTTCTTC.

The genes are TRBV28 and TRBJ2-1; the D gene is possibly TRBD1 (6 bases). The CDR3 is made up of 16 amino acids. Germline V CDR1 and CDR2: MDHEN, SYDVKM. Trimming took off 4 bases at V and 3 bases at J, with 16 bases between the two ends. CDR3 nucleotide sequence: TGTGCCAGCAGTTCTCACAGGGATATGCTCTACAATGAGCAGTTCTTC. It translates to CASSSHRDMLYNEQFF.

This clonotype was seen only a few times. The CDR3 region is CATSRDKFLGSGYTF. The CDR3 DNA is TGTGCCACCAGCAGAGATAAATTCCTCGGATCCGGCTACACCTTC. This rearrangement joins TRBV15 to TRBJ1-2, with D hard to call. The V and J ends lost 0 bases and 8 bases respectively, with 16 bases between them. From germline, CDR1 is LNHNV and CDR2 YYDKDF (reference sequence). This CDR3 spans 15 amino acids.

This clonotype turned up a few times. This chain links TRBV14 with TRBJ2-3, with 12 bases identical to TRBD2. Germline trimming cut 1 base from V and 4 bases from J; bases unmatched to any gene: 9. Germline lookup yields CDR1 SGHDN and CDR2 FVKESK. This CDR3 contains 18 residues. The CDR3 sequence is CASSQGYWTSGNPDTQYF. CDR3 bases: TGTGCCAGCAGCCAAGGTTATTGGACTAGCGGGAATCCAGATACGCAGTATTTT.

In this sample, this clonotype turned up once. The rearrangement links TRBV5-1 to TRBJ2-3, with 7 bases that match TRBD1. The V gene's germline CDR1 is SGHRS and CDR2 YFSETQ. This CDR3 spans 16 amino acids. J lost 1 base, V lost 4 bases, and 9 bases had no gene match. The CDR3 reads CASSPQGPRGTDTQYF. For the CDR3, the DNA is TGCGCCAGCAGCCCACAGGGGCCGAGGGGCACAGATACGCAGTATTTT.

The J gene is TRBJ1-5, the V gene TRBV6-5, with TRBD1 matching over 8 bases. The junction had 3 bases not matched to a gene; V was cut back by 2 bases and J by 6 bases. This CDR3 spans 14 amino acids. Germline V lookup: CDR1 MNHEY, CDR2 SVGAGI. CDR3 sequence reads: CASSYDRGGQPQHF. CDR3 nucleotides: TGTGCCAGCAGTTACGACAGGGGCGGTCAGCCCCAGCATTTT.

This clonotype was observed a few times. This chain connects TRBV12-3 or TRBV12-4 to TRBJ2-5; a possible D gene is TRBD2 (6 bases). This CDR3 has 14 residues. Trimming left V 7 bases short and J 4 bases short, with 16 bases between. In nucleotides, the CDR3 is TGTGCCAGCACCATAGGAGGGTCGGGAGAGACCCAGTACTTC. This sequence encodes CASTIGGSGETQYF.

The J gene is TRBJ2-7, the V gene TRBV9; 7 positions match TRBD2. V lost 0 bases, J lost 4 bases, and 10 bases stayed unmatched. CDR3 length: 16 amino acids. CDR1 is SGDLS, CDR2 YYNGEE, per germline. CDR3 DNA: TGTGCCAGCAGCGTAGGGGGAGGGCAGAACTTTTACGAGCAGTACTTC. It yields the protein CASSVGGGQNFYEQYF.

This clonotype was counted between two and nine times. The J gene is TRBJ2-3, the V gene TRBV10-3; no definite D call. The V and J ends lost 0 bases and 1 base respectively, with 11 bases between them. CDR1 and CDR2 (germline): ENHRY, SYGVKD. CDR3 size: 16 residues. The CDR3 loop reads CAISESGSRRTDTQYF. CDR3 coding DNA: TGTGCCATCAGTGAGTCCGGCTCCCGACGCACAGATACGCAGTATTTT.

This CDR3 is CASSITGQTSYNEQFF. The CDR3 DNA is TGCGCCAGCAGCATAACAGGACAGACCTCCTACAATGAGCAGTTCTTC. The chain couples TRBV5-1 to TRBJ2-1, with D perhaps TRBD1 (6 bases). CDR1 SGHRS and CDR2 YFSETQ come from the germline V gene. The CDR3 has 16 amino acids. V lost 4 bases to trimming and J lost 0 bases, with 14 bases between them. The whole variable domain, remainder taken from reference TRBV5-1 and TRBJ2-1, is KAGVTQTPRYLIKTRGQQVTLSCSPISGHRSVSWYQQTPGQGLQFLFEYFSETQRNKGNFPGRFSGRQFSNSRSEMNVSTLELGDSALYLCASSITGQTSYNEQFFGPGTRLTVL.

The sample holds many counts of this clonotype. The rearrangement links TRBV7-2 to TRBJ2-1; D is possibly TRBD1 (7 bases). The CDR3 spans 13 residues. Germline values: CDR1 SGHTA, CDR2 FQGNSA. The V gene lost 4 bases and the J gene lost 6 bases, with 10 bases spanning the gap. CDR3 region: CASSSQGGNEQFF. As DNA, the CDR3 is TGTGCCAGCAGCTCGCAGGGGGGCAATGAGCAGTTCTTC. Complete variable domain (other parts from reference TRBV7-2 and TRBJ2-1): GAGVSQSPSNKVTEKGKDVELRCDPISGHTALYWYRQSLGQGLEFLIYFQGNSAPDKSGLPSDRFSAERTGGSVSTLTIQRTQQEDSAVYLCASSSQGGNEQFFGPGTRLTVL.

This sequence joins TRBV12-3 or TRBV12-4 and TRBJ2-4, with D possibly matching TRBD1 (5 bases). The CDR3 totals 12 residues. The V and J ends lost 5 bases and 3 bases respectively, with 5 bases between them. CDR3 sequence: CASSRGKNIQYF. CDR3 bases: TGTGCCAGCAGTAGGGGCAAAAACATTCAGTACTTC.

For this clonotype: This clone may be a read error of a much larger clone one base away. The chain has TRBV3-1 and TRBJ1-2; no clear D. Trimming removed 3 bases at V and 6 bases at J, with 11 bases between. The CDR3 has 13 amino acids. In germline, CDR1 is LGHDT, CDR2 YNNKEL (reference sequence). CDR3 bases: TGTGCCAGCAGCCAGGGTCGGAACCATGGCTACACCTTC. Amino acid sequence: CASSQGRNHGYTF. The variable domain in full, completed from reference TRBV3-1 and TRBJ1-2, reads DTAVSQTPKYLVTQMGNDKSIKCEQNLGHDTMYWYKQDSKKFLKIMFSYNNKELIINETVPNRFSPKSPDKAHLNLHINSLELGDSAVYFCASSQGRNHGYTFGSGTRLTVV.

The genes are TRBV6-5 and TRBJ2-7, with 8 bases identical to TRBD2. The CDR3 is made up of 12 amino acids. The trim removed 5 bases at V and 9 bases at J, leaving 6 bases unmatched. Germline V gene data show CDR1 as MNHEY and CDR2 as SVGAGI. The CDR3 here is CASSPRGGGQYF. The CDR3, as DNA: TGTGCCAGCAGTCCCCGGGGGGGCGGGCAGTACTTC.

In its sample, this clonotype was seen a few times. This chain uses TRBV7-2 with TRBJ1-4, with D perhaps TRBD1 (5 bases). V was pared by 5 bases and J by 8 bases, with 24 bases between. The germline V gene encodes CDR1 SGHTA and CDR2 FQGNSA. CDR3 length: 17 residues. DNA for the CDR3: TGTGCCAGCAGCCCGCTGCCTTGGAGGGGTATAGGAGAAAAACTGTTTTTT. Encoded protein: CASSPLPWRGIGEKLFF. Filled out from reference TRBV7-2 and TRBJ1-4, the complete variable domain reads GAGVSQSPSNKVTEKGKDVELRCDPISGHTALYWYRQSLGQGLEFLIYFQGNSAPDKSGLPSDRFSAERTGGSVSTLTIQRTQQEDSAVYLCASSPLPWRGIGEKLFFGSGTQLSVL.

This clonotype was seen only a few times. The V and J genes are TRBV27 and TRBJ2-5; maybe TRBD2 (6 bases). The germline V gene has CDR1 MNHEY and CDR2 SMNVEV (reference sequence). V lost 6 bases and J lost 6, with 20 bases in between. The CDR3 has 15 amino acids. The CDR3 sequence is CASRGSGGPGKTQYF. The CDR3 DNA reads TGTGCCAGCAGGGGTTCAGGAGGGCCTGGGAAGACCCAGTACTTC.

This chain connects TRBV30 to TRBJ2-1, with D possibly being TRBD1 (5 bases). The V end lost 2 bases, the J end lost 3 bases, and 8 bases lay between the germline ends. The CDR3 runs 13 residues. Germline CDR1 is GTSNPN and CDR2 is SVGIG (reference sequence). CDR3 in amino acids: CAWSTGHYNEQFF. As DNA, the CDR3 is TGTGCCTGGAGTACAGGACACTACAATGAGCAGTTCTTC.

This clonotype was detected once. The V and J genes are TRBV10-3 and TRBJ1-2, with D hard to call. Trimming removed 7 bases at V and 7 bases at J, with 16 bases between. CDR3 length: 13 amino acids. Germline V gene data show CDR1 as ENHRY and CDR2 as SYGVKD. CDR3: CAIMGRHAAGYTF. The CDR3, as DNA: TGTGCCATCATGGGGAGGCATGCTGCTGGCTACACCTTC.

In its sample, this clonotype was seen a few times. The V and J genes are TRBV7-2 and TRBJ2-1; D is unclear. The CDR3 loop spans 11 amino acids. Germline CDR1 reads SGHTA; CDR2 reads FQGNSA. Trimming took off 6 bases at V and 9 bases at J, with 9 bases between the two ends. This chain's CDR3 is CASRGGFEQFF. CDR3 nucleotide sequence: TGTGCCAGCAGGGGTGGATTTGAGCAGTTCTTC.

The CDR3 region has the DNA TGTGCCAGCAGCGTCGGGACTAATGAAAAACTGTTTTTT. Protein product: CASSVGTNEKLFF. The V gene is TRBV7-9, the J gene TRBJ1-4; D is ambiguous. Germline V gene data show CDR1 as SEHNR and CDR2 as FQNEAQ (reference sequence). V lost 5 bases and J lost 2, with 6 bases in between. This CDR3 spans 13 amino acids. Full variable domain (outside the CDR3, taken from reference TRBV7-9 and TRBJ1-4): DTGVSQNPRHKITKRGQNVTFRCDPISEHNRLYWYRQTLGQGPEFLTYFQNEAQLEKSRLLSDRFSAERPKGSFSTLEIQRTEQGDSAMYLCASSVGTNEKLFFGSGTQLSVL.

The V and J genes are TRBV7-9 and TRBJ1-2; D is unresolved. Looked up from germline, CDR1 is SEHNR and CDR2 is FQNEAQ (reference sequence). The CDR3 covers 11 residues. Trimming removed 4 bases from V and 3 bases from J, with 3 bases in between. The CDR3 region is CASSSYYGYTF. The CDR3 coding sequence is TGTGCCAGCAGCTCTTACTATGGCTACACCTTC.